This T cell receptor (beta chain) was sequenced in a study of Ad26.COV2.S vaccination and SARS-CoV-2 variants. Across the study: Sample donor was a member of the COV1001 Ad26.COV2.S trial arm. In the study, Ad26.COV2.S was injected intramuscularly once, or twice 56 days apart. Whole-study results and caveats: Vaccine recipients posted higher spike-specific TCR breadth than their placebo counterparts. For non-spike TCRs, breadth in vaccine recipients resembled that in placebo recipients.

Worth noting for this clone: Its antigen is not known.

CDR3 length: 18 residues. Germline CDR1 MNHEY, CDR2 SMNVEV (reference sequence). The V end was cut by 2 bases, the J end by 3 bases, with 20 bases between. The assay was immunoSEQ multiplex PCR, and TCRdb's table has in-frame clones only and misses some. The sample holds 440,000 or so clones, 80% to 95% seen once. Treatment in this sample: 15 to 20 received Ad26.COV2.S at low or high dose, single or two shots; about 5 received placebo; per-sample allocation not given. Material that was analyzed had been drawn on day 63 after the first vaccine or placebo injection. This clonotype originated in a person aged 18-65 years who received the Ad26.COV2.S COVID-19 vaccine or a placebo. The sample consisted of peripheral blood, taken in a trial of Ad26.COV2.S vaccine versus placebo. This rearrangement joins TRBV27 to TRBJ1-5; the D gene is possibly TRBD1 (5 bases). The CDR3 region has the DNA TGTGCCAGCAGTTTAGGGCGGGGGACGGGAATTTACAATCAGCCCCAGCATTTT. It translates to CASSLGRGTGIYNQPQHF.